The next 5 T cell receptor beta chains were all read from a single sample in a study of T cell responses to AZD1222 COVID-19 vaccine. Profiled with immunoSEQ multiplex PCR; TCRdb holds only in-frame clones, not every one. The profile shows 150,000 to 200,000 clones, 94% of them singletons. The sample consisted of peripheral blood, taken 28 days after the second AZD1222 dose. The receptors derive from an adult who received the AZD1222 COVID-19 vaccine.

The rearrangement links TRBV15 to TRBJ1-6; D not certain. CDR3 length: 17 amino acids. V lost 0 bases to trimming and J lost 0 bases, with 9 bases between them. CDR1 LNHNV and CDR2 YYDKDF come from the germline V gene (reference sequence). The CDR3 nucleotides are TGTGCCACCAGCAGAGATGCCGGAAGCTCCTATAATTCACCCCTCCACTTT. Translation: CATSRDAGSSYNSPLHF.

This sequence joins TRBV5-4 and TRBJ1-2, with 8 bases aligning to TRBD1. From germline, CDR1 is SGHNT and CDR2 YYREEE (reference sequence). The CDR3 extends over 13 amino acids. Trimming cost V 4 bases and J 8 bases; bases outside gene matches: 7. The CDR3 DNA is TGTGCCAGCAGCGCTAGGACAGGGACGGGCTACACCTTC. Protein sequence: CASSARTGTGYTF.

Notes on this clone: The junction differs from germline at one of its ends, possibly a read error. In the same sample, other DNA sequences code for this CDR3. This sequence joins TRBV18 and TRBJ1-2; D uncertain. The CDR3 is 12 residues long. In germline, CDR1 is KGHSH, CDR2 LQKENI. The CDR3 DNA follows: TGCGCCAGCTCACCAGGCAGCTATGGCTACACCTTC. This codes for CASSPGSYGYTF.

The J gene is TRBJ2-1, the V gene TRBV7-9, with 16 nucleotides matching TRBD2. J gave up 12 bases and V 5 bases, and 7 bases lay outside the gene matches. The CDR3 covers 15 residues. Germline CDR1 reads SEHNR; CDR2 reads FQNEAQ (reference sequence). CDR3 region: CASSKGTSGGALQFF. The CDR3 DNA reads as TGTGCCAGCAGCAAAGGGACTAGCGGGGGGGCCTTGCAGTTCTTC.

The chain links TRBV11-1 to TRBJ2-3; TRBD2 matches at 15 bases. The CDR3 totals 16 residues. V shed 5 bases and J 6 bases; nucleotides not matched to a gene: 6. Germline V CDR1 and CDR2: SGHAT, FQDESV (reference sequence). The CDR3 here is CASSLGLAGGPDTQYF. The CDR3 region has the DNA TGTGCCAGCAGCCTAGGACTAGCGGGAGGGCCGGATACGCAGTATTTT.